This T cell receptor (beta chain) is drawn from a study of blood T cell repertoires in COVID-19 (dated by TCRdb to 2018 to 2020). For context, the study as a whole: Samples from collaborators originated in the United States, Italy and Spain and spanned both the acute and convalescent phases of COVID-19. Nearly every sample came with metadata listing a de-identified subject ID, COVID-19 status, age in years and sex. The repertoires were released in a freely available public database intended as a resource for research on the immune response to SARS-CoV-2. Where HLA class I and class II types were available, the types were taken from metadata supplied by the sample provider, not from assay-based typing. The samples were drawn from the first 160 participants of the ongoing ImmuneRACE study and from under 1,500 subjects provided by 6 global collaborators. Deeply sampled blood TCRbeta repertoires from subjects exposed to, actively infected with, or recovered from COVID-19 were included in the dataset. The prospective study material was composed of cDNA or gDNA derived from T cells, B-cell-depleted T cells, or PBMCs.

Collaborating institutions collected whole blood in K2EDTA tubes following their own protocols. For TCRbeta analysis, collaborators shipped samples in one of three forms: frozen whole blood, isolated PBMCs, or DNA extracted from either of those sample types. Relative to germline, V is 5 bases shorter and J is 8 bases shorter, with 10 bases between their ends. Measured from the cysteine to the phenylalanine, the CDR3 is 11 residues long. Only CDR3 DNA is held: 33 bases, read in frame from base 1. Looking up the germline V gene (reference sequence) yields CDR1 DFQATT and CDR2 SNEGSKA. The immunoSEQ Assay, a bias-controlled multiplex PCR, was used to amplify TCRbeta CDR3 regions from genomic DNA. The authors' analysis ran thus. Nucleated cell counts per sample were estimated from amplification of reference gene primers within the assay. To quantify the absolute abundance of each unique TCRbeta CDR3 rearrangement, sequence reads were collapsed and filtered. For each sample, productive Simpson clonality was calculated as the square root of Simpson's diversity index across productive rearrangements. Held by TCRdb, this immuneACCESS table contains in-frame sequences only and omits some clones. Under half of the omission traces to an unresolved V gene where checked; the cause of the rest is unknown. V and J calls and clone size are those listed in that table; D and trimming were worked out from the DNA. The sample profile shows under 300,000 clones; approximately 86% of them were found once. The leading ten clones occupy about 7.6% of the sample.

In this sample, this clone turned up once. The antigen this receptor binds is unknown. No base-level quality is on record; no much larger clone is a single base apart. The paper as a whole reports these results and caveats: Clinical and demographic metadata were provided uncurated, with the amount varying by source and participant.

The specimen sequenced was peripheral blood. Recombination joined TRBV20-1 with TRBJ1-3, with the D gene not confidently named. The sequence was collected from a woman in her 70s with active or convalescent COVID-19. This receptor carries the CDR3 CSALTADTIYF. The sequenced DNA is TGCAGTGCTCTCACAGCGGACACCATATATTTT.